The 16 T cell receptor beta chains listed next were all sequenced from one sample in a study of T-cell reconstitution after alpha-beta-depleted transplantation in children. Researchers prepared the TCRbeta library using unique molecular identifiers, the study reports. TCRdb fed the PCR reads into MiXCR, producing one record per CDR3 protein. The sample carries about 980,000 distinct CDR3 sequences, roughly 31% recorded once. Sequencing was performed on PBMCs, mostly from graft donor cells, taken 360 days after TCRalphabeta/CD19-depleted stem cell transplant. These receptor sequences come from a boy under two years old who had a stem cell transplant for SCID, so the T cells may come from the graft donor.

This clonotype was counted a few times. V is TRBV12-3 or TRBV12-4 and J is TRBJ1-2, with 9 bases matching TRBD1. The CDR3 has 15 amino acids. V shed 3 bases and J 5 bases; nucleotides not matched to a gene: 7. The CDR3: CASSLGTGRGYGYTF. The CDR3 DNA reads as TGTGCCAGCAGTTTGGGGACAGGGCGAGGATATGGCTACACCTTC.

V gene TRBV4-3 combines with J gene TRBJ2-2; maybe TRBD2 (5 bases). Trimming cost V 6 bases and J 6 bases, with 11 bases left between them. There are 13 residues in the CDR3. From germline, CDR1 is LGHNA and CDR2 YSLEER. CDR3 sequence (DNA): TGCGCCAGCAGGACCACGAGGGCCGGGGAGCTGTTTTTT. It codes for CASRTTRAGELFF.

This clonotype was counted a few times. The J gene is TRBJ2-3, the V gene TRBV15, with 10 nucleotides matching TRBD2. This CDR3 has 16 residues. V was pared by 3 bases and J by 1 base, with 4 bases of the junction left unmatched. Germline-derived CDR1 and CDR2 are LNHNV and YYDKDF (reference sequence). The CDR3 is CATSRSSGGRTDTQYF. The DNA of the CDR3 is TGTGCCACCAGCAGGAGTAGCGGGGGGCGCACAGATACGCAGTATTTT.

This clonotype came up a few times. This chain links TRBV20-1 with TRBJ1-5; no definite D call. CDR3 size: 16 residues. CDR1 and CDR2 from the germline V gene are DFQATT and SNEGSKA (reference sequence). Trimming cost V 3 bases and J 0 bases, with 15 bases left between them. CDR3 in DNA: TGCAGTGCTAGCGGCAGGAAAACACATAGCAATCAGCCCCAGCATTTT. This translates into CSASGRKTHSNQPQHF.

In this sample, this clonotype turned up a few times. This chain connects TRBV6-5 to TRBJ1-1; no definite D call. V was trimmed by 0 bases and J by 1 base, leaving 9 bases between them. Germline V gene sequence: CDR1 MNHEY, CDR2 SVGAGI. The CDR3 contains 15 residues. The CDR3 sequence: CASSYSATPNTEAFF. The CDR3 nucleotides read TGTGCCAGCAGTTACTCCGCGACACCGAACACTGAAGCTTTCTTT.

The DNA of the CDR3 is TGTGCCAGCAGTACCAGGGGGATGCTAAACTATGGCTACACCTTC. It translates to CASSTRGMLNYGYTF. The chain is built from TRBV27 and TRBJ1-2; 7 nucleotides line up with TRBD1. The CDR3 consists of 15 residues. Germline CDR1 MNHEY, CDR2 SMNVEV (reference sequence). V lost 5 bases, J lost 2 bases, and 8 bases stayed unmatched.

The rearrangement uses TRBV20-1 and TRBJ1-5; D gene uncertain. The CDR3 contains 15 residues. Germline V gene data show CDR1 as DFQATT and CDR2 as SNEGSKA (reference sequence). With 6 bases removed from V and 2 bases from J, the gap between germline ends came to 17 bases. The CDR3 sequence is CSATGGGVGNQPQHF. CDR3 nucleotides: TGCAGTGCAACCGGCGGCGGCGTGGGCAATCAGCCCCAGCATTTT.

This clonotype was counted only a few times. This chain connects TRBV11-2 to TRBJ1-4; 8 nucleotides align to TRBD1. CDR1 SGHAT and CDR2 FQNNGV come from the germline V gene. The CDR3 covers 15 residues. J was trimmed by 5 bases and V by 5 bases; bases with no gene match: 7. As DNA, the CDR3 is TGTGCCAGCAGCCTGGACAGGGTTTTCAATGAAAAACTGTTTTTT. Its translation: CASSLDRVFNEKLFF.

This clonotype was seen more than once but under ten times. V and J are TRBV5-5 and TRBJ2-3; D not certain. The CDR3 is 15 amino acids. Germline values: CDR1 SGHKS, CDR2 YYEKEE (reference sequence). Between the trimmed V and J ends, which lost 4 bases and 13 bases, there was a span of 25 bases. For the CDR3, the DNA is TGTGCCAGCAGCGTGGCCCCAATGCAGCCACCCTTGGAGTATTTT. As protein: CASSVAPMQPPLEYF. Complete variable domain (other parts from reference TRBV5-5 and TRBJ2-3): DAGVTQSPTHLIKTRGQQVTLRCSPISGHKSVSWYQQVLGQGPQFIFQYYEKEERGRGNFPDRFSARQFPNYSSELNVNALLLGDSALYLCASSVAPMQPPLEYFGPGTRLTVL.

This clonotype was counted between two and nine times. V gene TRBV20-1 combines with J gene TRBJ2-3, with D tentatively TRBD2 (7 bases). Trimming stripped 1 base from V and 4 bases from J, with 15 bases between. CDR1 is DFQATT, CDR2 SNEGSKA, per germline (reference sequence). The CDR3 loop spans 15 amino acids. CDR3 loop: CSARVGRGAPDTQYF. The CDR3 DNA is TGCAGTGCTAGAGTTGGACGGGGGGCCCCAGATACGCAGTATTTT.

This sequence joins TRBV29-1 and TRBJ2-1, with 9 bases that match TRBD1. CDR1 is SQVTM, CDR2 ANQGSEA, per germline. The CDR3 extends over 13 amino acids. Unmatched junction bases numbered 2, after V lost 6 bases and J lost 2 bases. CDR3 amino acids: CSVGDRAYNEQFF. The CDR3 nucleotides are TGCAGCGTGGGGGACAGGGCCTACAATGAGCAGTTCTTC.

A few counts support this clonotype. The genes are TRBV7-8 and TRBJ1-5; possibly TRBD1 for D (5 bases). V dropped 5 bases and J dropped 9 bases, with 23 bases sitting between them. Germline assignment: CDR1 SGHVS and CDR2 FQNEAQ. CDR3 length: 16 amino acids. CDR3 nucleotide sequence: TGTGCCAGCAGCCCACACCTTGGGGCAGCGCATTGGCCCCAGCATTTT. It yields the protein CASSPHLGAAHWPQHF.

In this sample, this clonotype turned up a few times. The chain has TRBV27 and TRBJ2-3; TRBD1 is a possible D gene (5 bases). Germline V gene data show CDR1 as MNHEY and CDR2 as SMNVEV (reference sequence). CDR3 length: 15 amino acids. Deletions cut 4 bases from V and 4 bases from J, with 15 bases between. The CDR3 nucleotides read TGTGCCAGCAGTTACGCTGGGGTAGGGGCAGATACGCAGTATTTT. The encoded protein is CASSYAGVGADTQYF.

This clonotype was counted only a few times. CDR3 nucleotides: TGTGCCAGCAGCTTAGGGGGACGGCTCTCTGGAAACACCATATATTTT. It specifies CASSLGGRLSGNTIYF. The V call is TRBV7-6, the J call TRBJ1-3; D may be TRBD1 (5 bases). This CDR3 spans 16 amino acids. Trimming left V 1 base short and J 0 bases short, with 10 bases between. Looked up from germline, CDR1 is SGHVS and CDR2 is FNYEAQ.

The table lists this clonotype with many counts. The chain employs TRBV5-1 and TRBJ1-2; 9 bases are a match to TRBD1. The junction had 9 bases not matched to a gene; V was cut back by 5 bases and J by 7 bases. From germline, CDR1 is SGHRS and CDR2 YFSETQ. The CDR3 has 14 amino acids. CDR3 region: CASSPGTGIAGYTF. The CDR3 DNA follows: TGCGCCAGCAGTCCCGGGACAGGGATCGCTGGCTACACCTTC.

This clonotype was found a few times. The chain recombines TRBV5-1 with TRBJ1-3; D gene ambiguous. CDR1 is SGHRS, CDR2 YFSETQ, per germline. This CDR3 contains 13 residues. The V gene lost 3 bases and the J gene lost 3 bases, with 7 bases spanning the gap. CDR3 in DNA: TGCGCCAGCAGCTCAAGAGGTGGAAACACCATATATTTT. Translating gives CASSSRGGNTIYF.